This T cell receptor beta chain was identified in a study of CXCR3-negative and CXCR3-positive naive CD8 T cells. Study-wide background: The total count of TRB reads reached about 150 million, and each library contributed about 1.5 +/- 0.3 million.

The CDR3 spans 12 residues. CDR1 is KGHDR, CDR2 SFDVKD, per germline. Study conclusions and caveats: Unlike memory cells, which differed, naive CXCR3-negative and CXCR3-positive cells had similar TRBV-TRBJ usage. CXCR3-negative naive cells had less hydrophobic TRB CDR3s than did CXCR3-positive naive cells.

Comments on this clonotype: Its antigen remains unidentified.

The libraries of TRB cDNA were constructed through 5' RACE using UMI labels. TCRdb reanalyzed the 5' RACE reads, giving one entry per CDR3 protein sequence and no DNA. The sample data list tens of thousands of distinct CDR3 sequences. Sequenced input: naive CXCR3+ CD8+ T cells from blood. Subset: CD45RO-CCR7+CD27+CD95- naive CD8+ T cells expressing CXCR3 (TNR3+). The chain employs TRBV24-1 and TRBJ2-6. The clonotype comes from a human donor in good health. Some clones in this sample may be carry-over from other donors' samples. The CDR3 here is CATSGQPHVLTF.